A single sample gave rise to the 2 T cell receptor beta chains below, sequenced in a study of CD8+CD57+ T cells in acquired aplastic anemia. For CDR3 and TCR beta VDJ profiling, genomic DNA was the template used. TCRdb fed the reads into MiXCR, producing one record per CDR3 protein. The sample holds fewer than 300,000 distinct CDR3 sequences, 70% to 85% seen once. CD8+CD57+ cell expansion, shown by flow cytometry, had occurred in the patients selected for sequencing. Material: sorted CD4+, CD8+, or CD8+CD57+ T cells (not recorded which) from PBMCs. The source is a human donor with aplastic anemia.

V is TRBV29-1 and J is TRBJ2-5; D gene unclear. The CDR3 has 12 amino acids. Trimming left V 3 bases short and J 1 base short, with 6 bases between. Looked up from germline, CDR1 is SQVTM and CDR2 is ANQGSEA. This chain's CDR3 is CSVDKIQETQYF. The CDR3, as DNA: TGCAGCGTTGATAAGATCCAAGAGACCCAGTACTTC.

Of note for this clonotype: This may arise from a read error, as a much more abundant clone is one base away. The chain links TRBV5-6 to TRBJ2-1; 7 bases are a match to TRBD1. Germline CDR1 reads SGHDT; CDR2 reads YYEEEE. The CDR3 covers 16 residues. The chain's CDR3 is CANSLGGAGGRNEQFF. CDR3 bases: TGTGCCAACAGCTTGGGTGGGGCAGGGGGTAGGAATGAGCAGTTCTTC. The full variable domain, completed using reference TRBV5-6 and TRBJ2-1, is DAGVTQSPTHLIKTRGQQVTLRCSPKSGHDTVSWYQQALGQGPQFIFQYYEEEERQRGNFPDRFSGHQFPNYSSELNVNALLLGDSALYLCANSLGGAGGRNEQFFGPGTRLTVL.